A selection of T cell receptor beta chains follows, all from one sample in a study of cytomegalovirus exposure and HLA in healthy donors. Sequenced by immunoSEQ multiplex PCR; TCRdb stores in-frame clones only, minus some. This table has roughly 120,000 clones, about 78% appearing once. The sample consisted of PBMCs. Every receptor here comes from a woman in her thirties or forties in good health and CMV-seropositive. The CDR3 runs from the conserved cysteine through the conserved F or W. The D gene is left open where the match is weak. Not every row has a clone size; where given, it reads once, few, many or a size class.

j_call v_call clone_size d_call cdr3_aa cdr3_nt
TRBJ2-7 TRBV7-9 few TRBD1 CASSPRQGPSYEQYF TGTGCCAGCAGCCCTCGACAGGGGCCGTCCTACGAGCAGTACTTC
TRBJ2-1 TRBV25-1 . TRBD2 CASRESGGIRNEQFF TGTGCCAGCAGAGAAAGCGGGGGGATTCGCAATGAGCAGTTCTTC
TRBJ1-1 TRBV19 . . CASNPDPAGADTEAFF TGTGCCAGTAACCCGGACCCAGCGGGGGCCGACACTGAAGCTTTCTTT
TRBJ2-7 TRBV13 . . CASSAGGKNYEQYF TGTGCCAGCAGCGCAGGGGGGAAGAACTACGAGCAGTACTTC
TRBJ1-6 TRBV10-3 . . CAISASLQADSPLHF TGTGCCATCAGTGCCTCCTTACAGGCCGATTCACCCCTCCACTTT
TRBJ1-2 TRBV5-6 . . CASSLTPRRGYTF TGTGCCAGCAGCTTGACCCCCAGGAGGGGCTACACCTTC
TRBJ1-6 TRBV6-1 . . CASRATGALSPLHF TGTGCCAGCAGAGCAACAGGAGCCCTTTCACCCCTCCACTTT
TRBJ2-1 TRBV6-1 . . CASSLRDTVNEQFF TGTGCCAGCAGTCTCCGGGACACAGTGAATGAGCAGTTCTTC
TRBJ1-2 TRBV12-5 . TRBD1 CASGFYPPGQGARSGYTF TGTGCTAGTGGTTTCTACCCTCCGGGACAGGGGGCCCGCTCAGGCTACACCTTC
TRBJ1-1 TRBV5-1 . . CASSYDSRTIHTEAFF TGCGCCAGCAGCTACGACAGCCGCACTATCCACACTGAAGCTTTCTTT
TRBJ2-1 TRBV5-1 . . CASSGQGSGNEQFF TGCGCCAGCAGCGGGCAGGGAAGTGGTAATGAGCAGTTCTTC
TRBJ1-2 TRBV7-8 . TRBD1 CASSSDRGSYGYTF TGTGCCAGCAGCTCGGACAGGGGGTCCTATGGCTACACCTTC
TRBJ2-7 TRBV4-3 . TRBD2 CASSLTLAGIYEQYF TGCGCCAGCAGCCTAACACTAGCGGGGATATACGAGCAGTACTTC
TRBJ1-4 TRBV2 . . CASSPQGGEEKLFF TGTGCCAGCAGTCCCCAAGGGGGGGAGGAAAAACTGTTTTTT
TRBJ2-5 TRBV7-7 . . CASSLGPGQETQYF TGTGCTAGCAGCTTAGGTCCAGGCCAAGAGACCCAGTACTTC
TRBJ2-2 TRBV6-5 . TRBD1 CASSYGQGAGELFF TGTGCCAGCAGTTACGGGCAGGGGGCCGGGGAGCTGTTTTTT
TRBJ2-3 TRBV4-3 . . CASSQDLRADTQYF TGCGCCAGCAGCCAAGATCTAAGAGCAGATACGCAGTATTTT
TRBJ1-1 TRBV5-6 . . CASSLIRGTEAFF TGTGCCAGCAGCCTTATCAGGGGAACTGAAGCTTTCTTT
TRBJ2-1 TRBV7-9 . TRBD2 CASSFLAGGLYNEQFF TGTGCCAGCAGCTTTCTAGCGGGGGGGCTGTACAATGAGCAGTTCTTC
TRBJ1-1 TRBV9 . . CASSVATGNTEAFF TGTGCCAGCAGCGTAGCTACGGGGAACACTGAAGCTTTCTTT
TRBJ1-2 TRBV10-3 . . CAISSQQGYGYTF TGTGCCATCAGTTCCCAACAGGGATATGGCTACACCTTC
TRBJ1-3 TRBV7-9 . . CASSLGAVSGNTIYF TGTGCCAGCAGCTTAGGGGCCGTCTCTGGAAACACCATATATTTT
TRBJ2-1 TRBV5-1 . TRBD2 CASSLTGGADDEQFF TGCGCCAGCAGCTTGACGGGGGGGGCCGACGATGAGCAGTTCTTC
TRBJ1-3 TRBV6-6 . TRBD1 CASRPPGQGFTIYF TGTGCCAGCAGACCCCCGGGACAGGGATTCACCATATATTTT
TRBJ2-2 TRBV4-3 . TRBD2 CASSPGLAGVTGELFF TGCGCCAGCAGCCCAGGACTAGCGGGGGTGACCGGGGAGCTGTTTTTT
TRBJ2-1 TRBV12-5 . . CASGLVHRWATGSSYNEQFF TGTGCTAGTGGTTTGGTACATCGGTGGGCGACGGGAAGCTCCTACAATGAGCAGTTCTTC
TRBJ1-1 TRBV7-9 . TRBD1 CASSFGQGSAEAFF TGTGCCAGCAGCTTCGGACAGGGGAGTGCTGAAGCTTTCTTT
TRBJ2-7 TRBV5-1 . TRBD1 CASSDIQGIHEQYF TGCGCCAGCAGCGACATACAGGGGATCCACGAGCAGTACTTC
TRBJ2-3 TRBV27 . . CASSLGGDTQYF TGTGCCAGCAGTTTAGGCGGTGATACGCAGTATTTT
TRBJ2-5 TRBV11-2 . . CASSLDRVSETQYF TGTGCCAGCAGCTTAGACAGGGTGTCGGAGACCCAGTACTTC
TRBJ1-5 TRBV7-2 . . CASSLATGINQPQHF TGTGCCAGCAGCTTAGCTACCGGGATTAATCAGCCCCAGCATTTT
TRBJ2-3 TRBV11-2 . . CASTSSTDTQYF TGTGCCAGTACAAGTAGCACAGATACGCAGTATTTT
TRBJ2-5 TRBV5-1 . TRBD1 CASSSGTGQVTQYF TGCGCCAGCAGCTCCGGGACAGGACAAGTGACCCAGTACTTC
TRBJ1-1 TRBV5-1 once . CASSLAASTEAFF TGCGCCAGCAGCTTGGCTGCCAGTACTGAAGCTTTCTTT
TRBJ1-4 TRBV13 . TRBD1 CASSRPGQQNEKLFF TGTGCCAGCAGCCGACCGGGACAGCAAAATGAAAAACTGTTTTTT
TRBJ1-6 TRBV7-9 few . CASSLERSSYNSPLHF TGTGCCAGCAGCTTAGAGCGGAGCTCCTATAATTCACCCCTCCACTTT
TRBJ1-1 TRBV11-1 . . CASSHLGGGRTEAFF TGTGCCAGCAGCCACCTCGGGGGGGGTCGCACTGAAGCTTTCTTT
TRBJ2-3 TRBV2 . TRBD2 CASSELLAGARQYF TGTGCCAGCAGTGAATTACTAGCGGGGGCACGGCAGTATTTT
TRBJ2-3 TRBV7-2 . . CASSFVFTDTQYF TGTGCCAGCAGCTTCGTATTCACAGATACGCAGTATTTT
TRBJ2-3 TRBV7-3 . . CASSASGTSTDTQYF TGTGCCAGCAGCGCCTCCGGGACAAGCACAGATACGCAGTATTTT
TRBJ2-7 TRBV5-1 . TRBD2 CATARSGGSYEQYF TGCGCCACCGCCAGGAGCGGGGGGAGTTACGAGCAGTACTTC
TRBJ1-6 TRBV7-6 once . CASSLDAGNSPLHF TGTGCCAGCAGCTTAGATGCGGGTAATTCACCCCTCCACTTT
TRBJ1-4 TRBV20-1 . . CSARDRRKLFF TGCAGTGCTAGAGATCGGAGAAAACTGTTTTTT
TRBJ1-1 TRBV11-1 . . CASSRGDAEAFF TGTGCCAGCAGCCGGGGGGACGCTGAAGCTTTCTTT
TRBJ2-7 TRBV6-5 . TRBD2 CASRGASGSSYEQYF TGTGCCAGCAGGGGAGCTAGCGGTTCCTCCTACGAGCAGTACTTC